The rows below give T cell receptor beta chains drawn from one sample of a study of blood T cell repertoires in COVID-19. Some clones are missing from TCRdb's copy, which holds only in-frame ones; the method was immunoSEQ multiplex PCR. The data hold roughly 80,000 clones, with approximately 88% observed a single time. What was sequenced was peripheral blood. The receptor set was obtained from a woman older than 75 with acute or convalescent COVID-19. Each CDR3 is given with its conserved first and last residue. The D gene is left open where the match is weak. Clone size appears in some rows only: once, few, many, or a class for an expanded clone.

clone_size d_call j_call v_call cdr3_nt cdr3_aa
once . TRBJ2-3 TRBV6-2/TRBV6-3 TGTGCCAGCAGTTACTCGGGCAGCACAGATACGCAGTATTTT CASSYSGSTDTQYF
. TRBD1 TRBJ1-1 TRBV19 TGTGCCAGTAGGTTGGGACAGGGACGGAGTACTGAAGCTTTCTTT CASRLGQGRSTEAFF
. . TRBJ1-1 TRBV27 TGTGCCAGCAGTAACAGGGCGCGGGCGGCTGAAGCTTTCTTT CASSNRARAAEAFF
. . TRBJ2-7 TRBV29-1 TGCAGCGCCTTATTTACAGGGCTGCGGAGGGAGCAGTACTTC CSALFTGLRREQYF
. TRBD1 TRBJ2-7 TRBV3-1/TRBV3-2 TGTGCCAGCAGCCAAGGGACAGGGACCTACGAGCAGTACTTC CASSQGTGTYEQYF
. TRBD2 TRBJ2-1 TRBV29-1 TGCAGCGTTGTATCGACTAGCGGGAGGTCCTACAATGAGCAGTTCTTC CSVVSTSGRSYNEQFF
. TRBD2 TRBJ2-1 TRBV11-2 TGTGCCAGCAGCACAAAACTAGCGGGAGACAATGAGCAGTTCTTC CASSTKLAGDNEQFF
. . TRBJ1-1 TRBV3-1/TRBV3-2 TGTGCCAGCAGCCCCAGGTTGAACACTGAAGCTTTCTTT CASSPRLNTEAFF
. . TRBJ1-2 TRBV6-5 TGTGCCAGCAAGGTCCAGGGCATCTATGGCTACACCTTC CASKVQGIYGYTF
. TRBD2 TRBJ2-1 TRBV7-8 TGTGCCAGCAGCTTAATGGCGGGAGTCACCTACAATGAGCAGTTCTTC CASSLMAGVTYNEQFF
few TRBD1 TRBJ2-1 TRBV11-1 TGTGCCAGCAGCTTCCGGACAGGGGGCGGATTCAATGAGCAGTTCTTC CASSFRTGGGFNEQFF
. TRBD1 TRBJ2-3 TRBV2 TGTGCCAGCAGTGGGGGACAGTGGACAGATACGCAGTATTTT CASSGGQWTDTQYF
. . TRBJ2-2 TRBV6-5 TGTGCCAGCAGTTACTTTGCCCTAGCGCCCACCGGGGAGCTGTTTTTT CASSYFALAPTGELFF
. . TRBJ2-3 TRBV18 TGTGCCAGCTCACCACTAGGACTAACCGCGATGGGAGATACGCAGTATTTT CASSPLGLTAMGDTQYF
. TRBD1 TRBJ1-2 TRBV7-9 TGTGCCAGCAGCTTAGCGGGACAGAATGGCTACACCTTC CASSLAGQNGYTF